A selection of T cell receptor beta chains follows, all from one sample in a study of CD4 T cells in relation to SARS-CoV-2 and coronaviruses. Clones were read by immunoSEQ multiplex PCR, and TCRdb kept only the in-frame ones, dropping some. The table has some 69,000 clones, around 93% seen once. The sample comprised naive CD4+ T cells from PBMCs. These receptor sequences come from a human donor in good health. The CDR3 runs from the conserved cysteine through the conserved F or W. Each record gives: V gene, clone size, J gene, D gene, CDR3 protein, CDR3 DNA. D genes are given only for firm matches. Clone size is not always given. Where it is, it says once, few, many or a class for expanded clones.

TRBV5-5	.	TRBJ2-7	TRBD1	CASTYTGDSYEQYF	TGTGCCAGCACATATACAGGGGACTCCTACGAGCAGTACTTC
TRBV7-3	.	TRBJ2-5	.	CASSLGLGETQYF	TGTGCCAGCAGCTTAGGGCTGGGAGAGACCCAGTACTTC
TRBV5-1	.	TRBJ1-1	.	CASSFRGEAFF	TGCGCCAGCAGCTTCAGGGGTGAGGCTTTCTTT
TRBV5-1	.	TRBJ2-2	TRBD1	CASSNTGGRTGELFF	TGCGCCAGCAGCAACACAGGGGGCCGGACCGGGGAGCTGTTTTTT
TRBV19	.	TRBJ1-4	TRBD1	CASSTQGIATNEKLFF	TGTGCCAGTAGTACACAGGGGATTGCAACTAATGAAAAACTGTTTTTT
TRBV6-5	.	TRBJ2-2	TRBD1	CASSWTGGSAGELFF	TGTGCCAGCAGCTGGACAGGGGGATCCGCCGGGGAGCTGTTTTTT
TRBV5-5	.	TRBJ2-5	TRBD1	CASSTQGAGETQYF	TGTGCCAGCAGCACGCAGGGGGCGGGAGAGACCCAGTACTTC
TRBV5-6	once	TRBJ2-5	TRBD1	CASSRGQGLRETQYF	TGTGCCAGCAGCAGGGGACAGGGGTTAAGGGAGACCCAGTACTTC
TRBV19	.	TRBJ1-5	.	CASTPLVGRDQPQHF	TGTGCCAGTACTCCATTGGTCGGACGAGATCAGCCCCAGCATTTT
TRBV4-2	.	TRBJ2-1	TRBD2	CASSQEPSGPPAGEQFF	TGTGCCAGCAGCCAAGAGCCTAGCGGGCCACCAGCGGGAGAGCAGTTCTTC
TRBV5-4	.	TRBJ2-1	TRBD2	CASSLGSIAGVVNEQFF	TGTGCCAGCAGCTTGGGTTCGATAGCGGGAGTCGTCAATGAGCAGTTCTTC
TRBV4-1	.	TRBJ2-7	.	CASSRSPFPLQRIYEQYF	TGCGCCAGCAGCCGGTCGCCCTTTCCTCTACAGCGAATCTACGAGCAGTACTTC
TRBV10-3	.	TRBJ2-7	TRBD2	CAISPGTSGEQYF	TGTGCCATCAGTCCCGGGACTAGCGGAGAGCAGTACTTC
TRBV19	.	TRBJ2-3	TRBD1	CASSDRGADTQYF	TGTGCCAGTTCGGACAGGGGTGCAGATACGCAGTATTTT
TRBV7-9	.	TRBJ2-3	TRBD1	CASSLMGNRGTDTQYF	TGTGCCAGCAGCCTTATGGGGAACAGGGGAACAGATACGCAGTATTTT
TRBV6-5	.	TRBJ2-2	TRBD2	CASSYLAGELFF	TGTGCCAGCAGTTACCTAGCGGGAGAGCTGTTTTTT
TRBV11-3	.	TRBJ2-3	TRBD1	CASSLRGLHLLEFSTDTQYF	TGTGCCAGCAGCTTAAGGGGGCTTCATCTACTCGAATTCAGCACAGATACGCAGTATTTT
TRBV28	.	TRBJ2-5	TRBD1	CASSRDRQETQYF	TGTGCCAGCAGCCGGGACAGGCAAGAGACCCAGTACTTC
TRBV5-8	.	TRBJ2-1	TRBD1	CASSLATGAFNEQFF	TGTGCCAGCAGCTTGGCGACAGGGGCGTTCAATGAGCAGTTCTTC
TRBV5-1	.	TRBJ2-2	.	CASRRQELGELFF	TGCGCCAGCAGGAGACAGGAGCTAGGGGAGCTGTTTTTT
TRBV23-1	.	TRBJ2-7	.	CASSRSSRGGTYEQYF	TGCGCCAGCAGTCGATCCTCCAGGGGGGGAACCTACGAGCAGTACTTC
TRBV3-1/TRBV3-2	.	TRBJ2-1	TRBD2	CASSFSGIVNEQFF	TGTGCCAGCAGCTTTAGCGGGATCGTCAATGAGCAGTTCTTC
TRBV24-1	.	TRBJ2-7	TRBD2	CATSDPTSGTEQYF	TGTGCCACCAGTGATCCGACTAGCGGGACCGAGCAGTACTTC
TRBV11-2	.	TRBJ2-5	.	CASSIPARGPQETQYF	TGTGCCAGCAGTATACCAGCGCGGGGACCTCAAGAGACCCAGTACTTC
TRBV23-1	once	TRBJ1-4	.	CASSHAGNEKLFF	TGCGCCAGCAGTCACGCAGGGAATGAAAAACTGTTTTTT
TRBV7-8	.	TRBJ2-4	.	CASSLGQIENIQYF	TGTGCCAGCAGCTTAGGGCAGATTGAAAACATTCAGTACTTC
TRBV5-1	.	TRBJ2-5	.	CASSTMTFETQYF	TGCGCCAGCAGCACCATGACGTTCGAGACCCAGTACTTC
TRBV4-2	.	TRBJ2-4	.	CASSQEARATISRAKNIQYF	TGTGCCAGCAGCCAAGAGGCGAGGGCTACCATATCTAGAGCCAAAAACATTCAGTACTTC
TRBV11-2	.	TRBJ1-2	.	CASSGGLPNYGYTF	TGTGCCAGCAGCGGGGGACTCCCGAACTATGGCTACACCTTC
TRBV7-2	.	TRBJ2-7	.	CASSPNRVNEQYF	TGTGCCAGCAGCCCCAACAGGGTCAACGAGCAGTACTTC
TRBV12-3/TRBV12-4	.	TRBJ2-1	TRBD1	CATSRDRANEQFF	TGTGCCACGTCCCGGGACAGGGCCAATGAGCAGTTCTTC
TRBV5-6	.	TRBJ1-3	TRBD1	CASSSRDRSWGNTIYF	TGTGCCAGCAGCTCCAGGGACAGGTCGTGGGGAAACACCATATATTTT
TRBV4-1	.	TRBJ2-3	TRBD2	CASSQFEAGAGTDTQYF	TGCGCCAGCAGCCAGTTCGAAGCGGGAGCTGGCACAGATACGCAGTATTTT
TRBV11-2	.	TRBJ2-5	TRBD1	CASSQGQQETQYF	TGTGCCAGCAGCCAGGGACAGCAAGAGACCCAGTACTTC
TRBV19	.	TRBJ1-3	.	CASKDRISGNTIYF	TGTGCCAGCAAAGACAGAATCTCTGGAAACACCATATATTTT
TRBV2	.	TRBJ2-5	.	CASSEQGGVETQYF	TGTGCCAGCAGTGAACAGGGGGGGGTGGAGACCCAGTACTTC
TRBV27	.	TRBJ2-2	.	CASSRDFAGTANTGELFF	TGTGCCAGCAGCCGGGACTTCGCCGGGACAGCGAACACCGGGGAGCTGTTTTTT
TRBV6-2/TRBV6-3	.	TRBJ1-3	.	CASSYQGSGNTIYF	TGTGCCAGCAGTTACCAGGGAAGTGGAAACACCATATATTTT
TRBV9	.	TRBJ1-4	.	CASSVSGTTGEKLFF	TGTGCCAGCAGCGTATCCGGGACAACGGGCGAAAAACTGTTTTTT
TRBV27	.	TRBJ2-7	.	CASSRAGLPYEQYF	TGTGCCAGCTCCCGGGCGGGACTTCCCTACGAGCAGTACTTC
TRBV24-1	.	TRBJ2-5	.	CATSEGGVETQYF	TGTGCCACCAGTGAGGGGGGAGTAGAGACCCAGTACTTC
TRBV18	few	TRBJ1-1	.	CASSPGTEAFF	TGTGCCAGCTCACCGGGCACTGAAGCTTTCTTT
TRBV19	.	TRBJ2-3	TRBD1	CASRTGSTDTQYF	TGTGCCAGTCGGACAGGGAGCACAGATACGCAGTATTTT
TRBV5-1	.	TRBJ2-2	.	CATSEERFGELFF	TGCGCCACATCGGAGGAACGTTTCGGGGAGCTGTTTTTT
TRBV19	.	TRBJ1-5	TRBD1	CASSIGTRGSNQPQHF	TGTGCCAGTAGTATAGGTACCAGGGGGAGCAATCAGCCCCAGCATTTT
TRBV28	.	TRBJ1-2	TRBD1	CASSPRTGPTLYGYTF	TGTGCCAGCAGTCCACGGACAGGTCCTACCTTATATGGCTACACCTTC
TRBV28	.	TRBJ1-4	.	CASSSDKLFF	TGTGCCAGCAGTTCCGATAAACTGTTTTTT
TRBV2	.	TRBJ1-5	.	CASSGQRMGNQPQHF	TGTGCCAGCAGTGGGCAGAGGATGGGCAATCAGCCCCAGCATTTT
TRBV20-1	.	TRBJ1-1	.	CSALTGGAFF	TGCAGTGCGCTGACAGGTGGAGCTTTCTTT
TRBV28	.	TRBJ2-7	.	CASSLLSVPLNYEQYF	TGTGCCAGCAGTTTACTGTCCGTCCCGCTCAACTACGAGCAGTACTTC
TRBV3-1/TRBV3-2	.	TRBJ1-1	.	CASRRGGRYTEAFF	TGTGCCAGCAGACGGGGCGGGCGGTACACTGAAGCTTTCTTT
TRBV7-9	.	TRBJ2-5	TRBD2	CASSLRALAGGETQYF	TGTGCCAGCAGCTTAAGGGCGCTAGCGGGAGGGGAGACCCAGTACTTC
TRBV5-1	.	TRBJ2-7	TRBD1	CASSSYTTGTGPHEQYF	TGCGCCAGCAGCTCTTATACGACCGGGACAGGGCCCCACGAGCAGTACTTC
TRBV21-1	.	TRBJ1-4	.	CASSYTPGAQNEKLFF	TGTGCCAGCAGCTACACCCCGGGGGCCCAAAATGAAAAACTGTTTTTT
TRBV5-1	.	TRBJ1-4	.	CASSLGGFTNEKLFF	TGCGCCAGCAGCTTGGGAGGGTTCACTAATGAAAAACTGTTTTTT
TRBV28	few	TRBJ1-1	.	CASSSLGSGTRNTEAFF	TGTGCCAGCAGTTCCTTAGGATCCGGGACAAGAAACACTGAAGCTTTCTTT
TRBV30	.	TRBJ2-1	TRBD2	CAWSAPLLAGGGNEQFF	TGTGCCTGGAGTGCCCCCCTTCTAGCGGGAGGAGGGAATGAGCAGTTCTTC
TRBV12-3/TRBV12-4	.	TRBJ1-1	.	CASSSLKAFF	TGTGCCAGCAGTTCTCTAAAAGCTTTCTTT
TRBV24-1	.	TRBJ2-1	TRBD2	CATSDATSGSIRHEQFF	TGTGCCACCAGTGATGCGACTAGCGGGAGCATCAGGCATGAGCAGTTCTTC